This TCR beta chain was observed in a study of blood T cell repertoires in COVID-19. CDR1 and CDR2 (germline): LGHNA, YNFKEQ. Germline trimming cut 0 bases from V and 5 bases from J; bases unmatched to any gene: 2. The CDR3 runs 15 residues. Clones were sequenced by immunoSEQ multiplex PCR, and TCRdb holds only the in-frame ones, with some missing. The table includes around 150,000 clones, 85% to 95% detected once. Sequencing was carried out using peripheral blood. This sequence joins TRBV4-2 and TRBJ1-4; 8 bases line up with TRBD1. The source is a woman aged 45-65 years with acute or convalescent COVID-19. The CDR3 nucleotides are TGTGCCAGCAGCCAAGAATACAGGGGGAATGAAAAACTGTTTTTT. Translation: CASSQEYRGNEKLFF.